This TCR beta chain was sequenced for a study of OX40 agonist ivuxolimab in advanced cancers. Study details: Patients were dosed intravenously with ivuxolimab at 0.01 to 10 mg/kg every 2 weeks. More than 35% of patients had received prior checkpoint inhibitor therapy. With a range of roughly 20 to 79, age averaged approximately 64 years, and about 80% were male. Study-level results: Nonresponders included some who also had low normalized T-cell clonal expansion.

The CDR3 is made up of 13 amino acids. V was pared by 3 bases and J by 7 bases, with 13 bases between. Germline CDR1 SGHRS, CDR2 YFSETQ. In regard to this clone: The antigen remains undetermined.

TCRdb keeps only in-frame clones here, not all; method: immunoSEQ multiplex PCR. The table includes about 69,000 clones, more than 75% detected once. This TCR was sampled from an adult with an advanced solid tumor such as melanoma, head and neck, liver or kidney cancer. Sequenced here: CD4+ or CD8+ T cells sorted from blood, sampled in a trial of the OX40 agonist ivuxolimab. V usage is TRBV5-1 and J usage is TRBJ1-1, with TRBD1 as a possible D gene (5 bases). CDR3 nucleotide sequence: TGCGCCAGCAGCTGGGGGAATAGGGGTGAAGCTTTCTTT. Its translation is CASSWGNRGEAFF.